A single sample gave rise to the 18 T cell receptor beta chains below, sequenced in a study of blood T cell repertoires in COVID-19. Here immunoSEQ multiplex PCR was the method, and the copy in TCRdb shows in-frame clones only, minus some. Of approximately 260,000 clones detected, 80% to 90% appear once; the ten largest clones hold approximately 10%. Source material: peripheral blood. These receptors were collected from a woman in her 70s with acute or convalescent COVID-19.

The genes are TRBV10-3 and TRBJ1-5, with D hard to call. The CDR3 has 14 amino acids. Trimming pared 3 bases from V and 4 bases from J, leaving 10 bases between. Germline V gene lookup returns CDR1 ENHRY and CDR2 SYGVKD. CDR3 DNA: TGTGCCATCAGTGAAGAACAGAAGAATCAGCCCCAGCATTTT. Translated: CAISEEQKNQPQHF.

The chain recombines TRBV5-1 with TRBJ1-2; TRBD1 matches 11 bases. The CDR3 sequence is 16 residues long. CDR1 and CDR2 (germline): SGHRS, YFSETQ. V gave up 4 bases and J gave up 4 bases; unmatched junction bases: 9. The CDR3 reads CASSSSGTGGSYGYTF. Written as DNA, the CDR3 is TGCGCCAGCAGCAGTTCCGGGACAGGGGGGTCCTATGGCTACACCTTC. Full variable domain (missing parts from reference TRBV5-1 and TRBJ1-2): KAGVTQTPRYLIKTRGQQVTLSCSPISGHRSVSWYQQTPGQGLQFLFEYFSETQRNKGNFPGRFSGRQFSNSRSEMNVSTLELGDSALYLCASSSSGTGGSYGYTFGSGTRLTVV.

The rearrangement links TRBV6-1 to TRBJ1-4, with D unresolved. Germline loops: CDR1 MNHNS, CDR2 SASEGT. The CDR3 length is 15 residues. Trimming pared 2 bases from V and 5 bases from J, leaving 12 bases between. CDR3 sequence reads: CASSESALLNEKLFF. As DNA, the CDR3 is TGTGCCAGCAGTGAATCAGCGCTCCTGAATGAAAAACTGTTTTTT.

The DNA of the CDR3 is TGTGCCAGCAGTGAAGCGGGGAGGGACATTTCACCCCTCCACTTT. It encodes CASSEAGRDISPLHF. The chain has TRBV2 and TRBJ1-6; perhaps TRBD1 as D (6 bases). The germline V and J ends were trimmed by 0 bases and 9 bases, with 12 bases remaining between them. Germline V gene sequence: CDR1 SNHLY, CDR2 FYNNEI. The CDR3 totals 15 residues.

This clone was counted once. CDR3 in amino acids: CASSRQGGETQYF. Here the CDR3 DNA reads TGTGCCAGCAGTCGACAGGGCGGTGAGACCCAGTACTTC. V is TRBV2 and J is TRBJ2-5; 7 nucleotides agree with TRBD1. J gave up 5 bases and V 5 bases, and 5 bases lay outside the gene matches. CDR1 and CDR2 (germline): SNHLY, FYNNEI. This CDR3 has 13 residues. The full variable domain, completed using reference TRBV2 and TRBJ2-5, is EPEVTQTPSHQVTQMGQEVILRCVPISNHLYFYWYRQILGQKVEFLVSFYNNEISEKSEIFDDQFSVERPDGSNFTLKIRSTKLEDSAMYFCASSRQGGETQYFGPGTRLLVL.

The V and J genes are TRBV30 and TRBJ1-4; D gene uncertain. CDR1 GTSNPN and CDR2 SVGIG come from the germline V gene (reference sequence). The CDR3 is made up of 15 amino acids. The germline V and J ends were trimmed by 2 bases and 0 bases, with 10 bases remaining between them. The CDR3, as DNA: TGTGCCTGGAGTCCCTACTTTGCAACTAATGAAAAACTGTTTTTT. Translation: CAWSPYFATNEKLFF.

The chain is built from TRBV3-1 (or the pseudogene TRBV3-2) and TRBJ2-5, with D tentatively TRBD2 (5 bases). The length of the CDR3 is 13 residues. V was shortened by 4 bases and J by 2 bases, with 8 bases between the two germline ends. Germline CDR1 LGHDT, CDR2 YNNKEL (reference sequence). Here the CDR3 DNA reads TGTGCCAGCAGCCCAGGACTTCAAGAGACCCAGTACTTC. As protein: CASSPGLQETQYF.

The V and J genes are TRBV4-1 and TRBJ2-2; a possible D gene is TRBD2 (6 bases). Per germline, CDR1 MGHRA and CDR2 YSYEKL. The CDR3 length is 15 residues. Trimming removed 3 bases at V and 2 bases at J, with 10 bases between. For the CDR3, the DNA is TGCGCCAGCAGCCAGGGCGGGGCTAACACCGGGGAGCTGTTTTTT. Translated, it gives CASSQGGANTGELFF.

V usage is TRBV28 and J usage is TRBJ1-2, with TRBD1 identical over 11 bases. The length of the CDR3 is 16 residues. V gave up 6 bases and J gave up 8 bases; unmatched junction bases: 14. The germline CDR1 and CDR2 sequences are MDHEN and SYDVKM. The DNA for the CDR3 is TGTGCCAGCAGGCAAGGACAGGGGGCGTTTTACGAAGGCTACACCTTC. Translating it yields CASRQGQGAFYEGYTF.

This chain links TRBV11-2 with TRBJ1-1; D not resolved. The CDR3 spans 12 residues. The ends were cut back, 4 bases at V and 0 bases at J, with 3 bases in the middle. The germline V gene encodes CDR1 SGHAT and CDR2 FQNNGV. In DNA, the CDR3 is TGTGCCAGCAGCTCCATGAACACTGAAGCTTTCTTT. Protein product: CASSSMNTEAFF.

Written as DNA, the CDR3 is TGTGCCAGCAGCCCCAGGACTAACTATGGCTACACCTTC. Protein: CASSPRTNYGYTF. This chain joins TRBV14 and TRBJ1-2; D is ambiguous. V was clipped by 4 bases and J by 0 bases, with 6 bases between them. Germline V gene data show CDR1 as SGHDN and CDR2 as FVKESK. The CDR3 length is 13 residues.

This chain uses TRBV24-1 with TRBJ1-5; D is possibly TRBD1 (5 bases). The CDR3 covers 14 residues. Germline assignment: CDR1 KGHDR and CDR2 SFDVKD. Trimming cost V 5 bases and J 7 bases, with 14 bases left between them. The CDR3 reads CATSARGEWQPQHF. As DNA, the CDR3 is TGTGCCACCAGTGCCCGGGGGGAGTGGCAGCCCCAGCATTTT.

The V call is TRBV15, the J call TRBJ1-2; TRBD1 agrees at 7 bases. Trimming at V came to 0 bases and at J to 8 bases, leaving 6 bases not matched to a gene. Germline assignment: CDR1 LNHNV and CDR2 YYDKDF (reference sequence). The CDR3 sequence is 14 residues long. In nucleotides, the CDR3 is TGTGCCACCAGCAGAGATAGGCAGGGGGACGGCTACACCTTC. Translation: CATSRDRQGDGYTF.

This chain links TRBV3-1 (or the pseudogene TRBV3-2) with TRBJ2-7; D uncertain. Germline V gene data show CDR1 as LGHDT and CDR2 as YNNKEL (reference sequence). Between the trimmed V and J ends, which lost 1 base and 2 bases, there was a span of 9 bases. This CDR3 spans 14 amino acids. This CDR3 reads CASSQAQPTYEQYF. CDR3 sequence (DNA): TGTGCCAGCAGCCAAGCACAGCCGACCTACGAGCAGTACTTC.

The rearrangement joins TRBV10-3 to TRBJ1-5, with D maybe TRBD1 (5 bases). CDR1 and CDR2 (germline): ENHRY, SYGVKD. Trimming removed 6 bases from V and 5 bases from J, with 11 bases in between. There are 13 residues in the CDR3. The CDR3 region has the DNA TGTGCCATCAGCGACAGTCAGGATCAGCCCCAGCATTTT. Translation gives CAISDSQDQPQHF.

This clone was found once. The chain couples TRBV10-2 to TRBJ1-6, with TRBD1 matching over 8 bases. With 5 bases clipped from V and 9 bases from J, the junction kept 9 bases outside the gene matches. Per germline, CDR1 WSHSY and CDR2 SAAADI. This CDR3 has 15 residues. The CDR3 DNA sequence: TGCGCCAGCAGTTTGGACAGGGATAGTGGTTCACCCCTCCACTTT. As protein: CASSLDRDSGSPLHF.

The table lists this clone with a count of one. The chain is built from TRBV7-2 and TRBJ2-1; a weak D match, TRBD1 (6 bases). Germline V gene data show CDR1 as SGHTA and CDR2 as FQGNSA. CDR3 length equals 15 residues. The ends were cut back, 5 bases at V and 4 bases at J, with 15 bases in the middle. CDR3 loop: CASSQGGSPYNEQFF. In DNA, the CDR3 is TGTGCCAGCAGCCAAGGGGGAAGCCCTTACAATGAGCAGTTCTTC.

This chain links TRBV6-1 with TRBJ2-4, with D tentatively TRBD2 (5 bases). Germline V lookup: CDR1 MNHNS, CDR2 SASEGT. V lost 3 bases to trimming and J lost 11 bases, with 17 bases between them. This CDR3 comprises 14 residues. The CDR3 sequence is CASSDGARGRVQYF. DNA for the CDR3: TGTGCCAGCAGTGACGGCGCCCGGGGTCGCGTTCAGTACTTC.